This T cell receptor beta chain came from a study of T cell responses to AZD1222 COVID-19 vaccine. This CDR3 is built from 16 residues. V was clipped by 0 bases and J by 0 bases; unmatched bases: 4. Per the germline V gene, CDR1 is LGHNA and CDR2 is YSLEER. Profiling relied on immunoSEQ multiplex PCR, and the TCRdb table lists in-frame clones only, not all of them. The sample has 130,000 to 150,000 clones; roughly nine tenths are singletons. The sequence came from an adult in good health. The V call is TRBV4-3, the J call TRBJ1-1, with 7 bases that match TRBD1. This specimen was peripheral blood, taken on day 0 of AZD1222 vaccination. CDR3: CASSQETGVMNTEAFF. CDR3 sequence (DNA): TGCGCCAGCAGCCAAGAAACAGGGGTCATGAACACTGAAGCTTTCTTT.